Listed below are T cell receptor beta chains from one sample, sequenced in a study of cytomegalovirus exposure and HLA in healthy donors. Sequencing used immunoSEQ multiplex PCR; TCRdb keeps in-frame clones, though not all of them. The sample lists about 100,000 clones, more than 75% occurring once. Sequencing was carried out using PBMCs. These receptors all stem from a woman in her forties or fifties in good health and CMV-seropositive. Each CDR3 is given with its conserved first and last residue. A D gene is named only where the DNA matches it firmly. The size field is filled for only some rows; it gives once, few, many or a size class.

D	J	V	size	DNA	CDR3
NA	TRBJ1-2	TRBV6-1	NA	TGTGCCAGCAACCGGAGAGAGACCGAAACTTTTGGCTACACCTTC	CASNRRETETFGYTF
TRBD1	TRBJ2-1	TRBV18	once	TGTGCCAGCTCATCGCGCGTACGTACCGGGACAGCCAATGAGCAGTTCTTC	CASSSRVRTGTANEQFF
NA	TRBJ1-1	TRBV29-1	NA	TGCAGCGTTATCTCTAAGACTGAAGCTTTCTTT	CSVISKTEAFF
NA	TRBJ2-1	TRBV2	once	TGTGCCAGCAGTCAAGGGTGGCAGGGAAGCATCAATGAGCAGTTCTTC	CASSQGWQGSINEQFF
NA	TRBJ2-3	TRBV7-6	NA	TGTGCCAGCAGCCTCCTTACAGGACCGGAAATCACAGATACGCAGTATTTT	CASSLLTGPEITDTQYF
NA	TRBJ2-7	TRBV7-2	NA	TGTGCCAGCAGCCCGAGCTCCTACGAGCAGTACTTC	CASSPSSYEQYF
TRBD1	TRBJ1-4	TRBV9	NA	TGTGCCAGCAGCGTAAGGGACAGGGCAACTAATGAAAAACTGTTTTTT	CASSVRDRATNEKLFF
TRBD1	TRBJ1-1	TRBV7-9	NA	TGTGCCAGCAGCCCCTACGGACAGGGGGCCGGTTGGGGCACTGAAGCTTTCTTT	CASSPYGQGAGWGTEAFF
TRBD2	TRBJ2-1	TRBV28	NA	TGTGCCAGCAGGGTCGGGTTGGCGCTAGCGGGGGTTCAGTTCTTC	CASRVGLALAGVQFF
TRBD1	TRBJ2-5	TRBV27	NA	TGTGCCAGCAGTTTATTCGGACAGGGGGAGACCCAGTACTTC	CASSLFGQGETQYF
TRBD2	TRBJ2-7	TRBV6-1	few	TGTGCCAGCAGGATTAGCGGGGGGGGAGCCTACGAGCAGTACTTC	CASRISGGGAYEQYF
NA	TRBJ2-1	TRBV5-1	NA	TGCGCCAGCAGCGGCGGGGGCAACAATGAGCAGTTCTTC	CASSGGGNNEQFF
NA	TRBJ1-2	TRBV11-2	NA	TGTGCCAGCAGCTTAGATCGGGAAGTCTTTCTAGGCTACACCTTC	CASSLDREVFLGYTF
TRBD2	TRBJ2-7	TRBV19	NA	TGTGCCAGTAGTCCGGGACTAACCTACGAGCAGTACTTC	CASSPGLTYEQYF
NA	TRBJ1-3	TRBV7-9	once	TGTGCCAGCAGCTTTTACGCGCTTTACGCCCCAACTGGAAACACCATATATTTT	CASSFYALYAPTGNTIYF
NA	TRBJ2-1	TRBV15	NA	TGTGCCACCAACGGGGAAGTCAGCTCCTACAATGAGCAGTTCTTC	CATNGEVSSYNEQFF
TRBD1	TRBJ1-5	TRBV5-8	NA	TGTGCCAGCAGCCAGGGACAGATTTATCAGCCCCAGCATTTT	CASSQGQIYQPQHF
NA	TRBJ1-1	TRBV30	NA	TGTGCCTGGAGTGGCAGGGTAGTAGCTTTCTTT	CAWSGRVVAFF
TRBD1	TRBJ1-2	TRBV2	NA	TGTGCCAGCCTCCGGACAGGAGGATCCTATGGCTACACCTTC	CASLRTGGSYGYTF
TRBD2	TRBJ2-3	TRBV30	NA	TGTGCCTGGAGCGTCTGGCTAGCGGGGGCCTCGGATACGCAGTATTTT	CAWSVWLAGASDTQYF
TRBD2	TRBJ2-5	TRBV5-1	few	TGTGCCAGCAGCTTGGGAGCGGGGAAAGAGACCCAGTACTTC	CASSLGAGKETQYF
NA	TRBJ1-3	TRBV19	NA	TGTGCCAGTAGTATTGGGGACACTTCTGGAAACACCATATATTTT	CASSIGDTSGNTIYF
TRBD1	TRBJ2-2	TRBV6-4	NA	TGTGCCAGCAGCGAGACAGGGTACACCGGGGAGCTGTTTTTT	CASSETGYTGELFF
NA	TRBJ1-1	TRBV30	NA	TGTGCCTGGACGAAAGGACCTGGGAGCACTGAAGCTTTCTTT	CAWTKGPGSTEAFF
TRBD2	TRBJ2-1	TRBV19	NA	TGTGCCAGTAGTATAGATCGGACTAGCGGGGAGCAGTTCTTC	CASSIDRTSGEQFF
TRBD2	TRBJ2-1	TRBV5-6	NA	TGTGCCAGCAGCTTGGCGGGAGGGGGCAATGAGCAGTTCTTC	CASSLAGGGNEQFF
TRBD2	TRBJ2-3	TRBV19	NA	TGTGCCAGTAGTATAGTATACGGGGGGGGAAGAGGGACGCACACAGATACGCAGTATTTT	CASSIVYGGGRGTHTDTQYF
TRBD1	TRBJ2-2	TRBV13	NA	TGTGCCAGCAGCGCGGACAGGGGAGGGGTCGGGGAGCTGTTTTTT	CASSADRGGVGELFF
NA	TRBJ2-3	TRBV2	few	TGTGCCAGCAGTGAGGGCGCAGGGGTTGTCACAGATACGCAGTATTTT	CASSEGAGVVTDTQYF
TRBD1	TRBJ2-7	TRBV7-8	few	TGTGCCAGCAGCTTGACAGGGGGCGCGTTTTACTACGAGCAGTACTTC	CASSLTGGAFYYEQYF
NA	TRBJ2-3	TRBV7-2	NA	TGTGCCAGCAGCTTCGGGATACGGGATACGCAGTATTTT	CASSFGIRDTQYF
TRBD1	TRBJ1-6	TRBV25-1	NA	TGTGCCAGCACCCAGACAGGGATCGAGGAATCACCCCTCCACTTT	CASTQTGIEESPLHF
NA	TRBJ1-1	TRBV30	few	TGTGCCTGGAGCAGCCGGGACACCACTGAAGCTTTCTTT	CAWSSRDTTEAFF
NA	TRBJ1-1	TRBV10-3	NA	TGTGCCATCAGTGACCGGTTAGATAACACTGAAGCTTTCTTT	CAISDRLDNTEAFF
NA	TRBJ2-3	TRBV6-8	NA	TGTGCCAGCAGGTCACAGGGCCCAGATACGCAGTATTTT	CASRSQGPDTQYF
TRBD1	TRBJ1-1	TRBV7-9	NA	TGTGCCAGCAGCCAGACAGGGGGCACTGAAGCTTTCTTT	CASSQTGGTEAFF
TRBD1	TRBJ2-6	TRBV18	few	TGTGCCAGCTCACCCCCCGGGACAGGGTACCGACCCAACTCTGGGGCCAACGTCCTGACTTTC	CASSPPGTGYRPNSGANVLTF
NA	TRBJ1-2	TRBV18	NA	TGTGCCAGCTCATTAACAGATAACTATGGCTACACCTTC	CASSLTDNYGYTF
NA	TRBJ1-4	TRBV15	NA	TGTGCTACCGAACGGTATAATGAAAAACTGTTTTTT	CATERYNEKLFF
TRBD1	TRBJ1-2	TRBV2	NA	TGTGCCAGCTCAGGGGGTGTTAACTATGGCTACACCTTC	CASSGGVNYGYTF
NA	TRBJ1-2	TRBV7-8	NA	TGTGCCAGCAGCTTAAACCCCACCGCCACAACCCCACCTAACTATGGCTACACCTTC	CASSLNPTATTPPNYGYTF
NA	TRBJ1-3	TRBV4-2	NA	TGTGCCAGCAGCCAAGACGGGGTGGGCCCTAGCCCCATATATTTT	CASSQDGVGPSPIYF
TRBD1	TRBJ1-4	TRBV27	NA	TGTGCCAGCAGTCCACAGGGGGCAACTAATGAAAAACTGTTTTTT	CASSPQGATNEKLFF
TRBD2	TRBJ2-1	TRBV9	NA	TGTGCCAGCAGCGACGGGACTAGCGGAGGGGGGTACAATGAGCAGTTCTTC	CASSDGTSGGGYNEQFF
TRBD1	TRBJ2-3	TRBV9	once	TGTGCCAGCAGCGTCGGACAGGGAGGCCCTAGCACAGATACGCAGTATTTT	CASSVGQGGPSTDTQYF
NA	TRBJ1-2	TRBV6-6	NA	TGTGCCAGCACCCAGGGGAACTATGGCTACACCTTC	CASTQGNYGYTF
NA	TRBJ1-2	TRBV6-1	few	TGTGCCAGCAGTATACCAGGGCTTTTCGAGGGCTACACCTTC	CASSIPGLFEGYTF
TRBD1	TRBJ2-6	TRBV5-1	NA	TGCGCCAGCAGCTTGGCCGGGACAGGGTTTCTCTCTGGGGCCAACGTCCTGACTTTC	CASSLAGTGFLSGANVLTF
TRBD1	TRBJ2-1	TRBV13	NA	TGTGCCAGCAGCCATACAGGGGCTGGGGACAATGAGCAGTTCTTC	CASSHTGAGDNEQFF
TRBD1	TRBJ1-1	TRBV11-2	NA	TGTGCCAGCAGCTTAGATTTACAGGGGGCCGGCACTGAAGCTTTCTTT	CASSLDLQGAGTEAFF
NA	TRBJ2-7	TRBV5-1	NA	TGCGCCAGCAGCCCGGCGGGGACTCACTACGAGCAGTACTTC	CASSPAGTHYEQYF
TRBD2	TRBJ2-3	TRBV14	few	TGTGCCAGCAGCCAAGATCTCCGGGGAGGGGTCACAGATACGCAGTATTTT	CASSQDLRGGVTDTQYF
NA	TRBJ1-1	TRBV30	NA	TGTGCCTGGAGTGCCCCCGGGACACCGAACACTGAAGCTTTCTTT	CAWSAPGTPNTEAFF
NA	TRBJ2-7	TRBV6-5	NA	TGTGCCAGCAGTCGCCAGATTTACTACGAGCAGTACTTC	CASSRQIYYEQYF